Listed below are T cell receptor beta chains from one sample, sequenced in a study of somatic mutations in cytotoxic T cells in rheumatoid arthritis. Sequenced by immunoSEQ multiplex PCR; TCRdb stores in-frame clones only, minus some. The repertoire holds some 6,700 clones, with approximately 77% as singletons. Sequencing was carried out using CD8+ T cells sorted from blood. These receptor sequences come from a woman between 55 and 75 years old in good health. CDR3s leave out the opening cysteine and the closing phenylalanine or tryptophan. Fields, in order: J gene, clone size, V gene, CDR3 protein. The size entry is marked missing in some rows and otherwise reads once, few, many or a size class.

TRBJ1-2 | NA | TRBV27 | ASSLPGQGLHGYT
TRBJ1-5 | NA | TRBV19 | ATSMMRAWDRPQH
TRBJ2-2 | NA | TRBV28 | ASRARTGATNTGELF
TRBJ2-5 | once | TRBV4-3 | ASSRHDSTGETQY
TRBJ2-3 | few | TRBV6-4 | ASSRKGREDTQY
TRBJ2-5 | NA | TRBV10-3 | AISESFSGVYQETQY
TRBJ2-7 | NA | TRBV10-1 | ASSESSSYDEQY
TRBJ2-1 | NA | TRBV7-9 | ASSSTGVPPYNEQF
TRBJ1-2 | NA | TRBV9 | ASSVLVTGVNGYT
TRBJ1-5 | NA | TRBV27 | ACGQPQH
TRBJ2-5 | NA | TRBV7-9 | ASSSKPGSVWTQY
TRBJ2-3 | NA | TRBV4-3 | ASSHSSYGGGYDTDTQY
TRBJ1-6 | few | TRBV4-1 | ASSQGDSYSSPLH
TRBJ1-1 | NA | TRBV9 | ASSVDGVWNTEAF
TRBJ2-2 | NA | TRBV6-5 | ASSYSRNRDTGELF
TRBJ2-3 | NA | TRBV11-2 | ASSFHRTGGMNTQY
TRBJ2-7 | NA | TRBV28 | ASSRQGYEQY
TRBJ2-7 | NA | TRBV7-2 | ASSFGTKGLAEQY
TRBJ1-1 | NA | TRBV16 | ASSQRVTGVNTEAF
TRBJ2-1 | few | TRBV11-3 | ASSVTSVYEQF
TRBJ1-2 | NA | TRBV11-2 | ASSLGGGYGYT
TRBJ2-2 | NA | TRBV7-3 | ASSPEGLAEINTGELF
TRBJ2-5 | NA | TRBV5-1 | ASSYWDRGIGETQY